What follows is one T cell receptor beta chain and its context. No antigen is known for it. The same CDR3 is also encoded by other DNA sequences in this sample. CDR3 size: 12 residues. V was clipped by 1 base and J by 4 bases, with 4 bases between them. This entry is derived from a study of T cell responses to AZD1222 COVID-19 vaccine. Clones were sequenced by immunoSEQ multiplex PCR, and TCRdb holds only the in-frame ones, with some missing. The sample yields 75,000 to 90,000 clones, roughly 85% seen once. Whole-study findings and limits: No repertoire was sampled before or during the peak T cell response, only after it. Baseline serostatus was positive in only a handful of AZD1222 recipients. Spike as a whole was targeted by vaccine-associated CD4 TCRs, dominant at 160-218 and 743-854. There were mostly white British donors and more females than males, and clonal diversity was possibly underestimated.

The material was peripheral blood, obtained on day 0 of AZD1222 vaccination. The V gene is TRBV12-3 or TRBV12-4, the J gene TRBJ1-2; D call uncertain. This clonotype was obtained from an adult in good health. CDR3 protein: CASSLEGYGYTF. CDR3 DNA sequence: TGTGCCAGCAGTTTAGAGGGCTATGGCTACACCTTC.